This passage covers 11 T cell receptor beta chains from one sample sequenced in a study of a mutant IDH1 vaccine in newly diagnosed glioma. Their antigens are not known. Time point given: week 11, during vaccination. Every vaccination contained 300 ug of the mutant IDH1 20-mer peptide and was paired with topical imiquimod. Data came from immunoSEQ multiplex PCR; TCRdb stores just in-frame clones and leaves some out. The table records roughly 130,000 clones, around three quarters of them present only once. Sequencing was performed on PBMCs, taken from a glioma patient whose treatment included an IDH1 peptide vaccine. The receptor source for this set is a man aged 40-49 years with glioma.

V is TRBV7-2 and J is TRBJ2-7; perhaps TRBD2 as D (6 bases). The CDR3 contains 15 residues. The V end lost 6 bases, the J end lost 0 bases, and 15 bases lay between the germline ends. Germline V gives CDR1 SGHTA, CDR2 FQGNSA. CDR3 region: CASRFVSGSSYEQYF. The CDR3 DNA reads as TGTGCCAGCAGATTTGTTAGCGGAAGCTCCTACGAGCAGTACTTC.

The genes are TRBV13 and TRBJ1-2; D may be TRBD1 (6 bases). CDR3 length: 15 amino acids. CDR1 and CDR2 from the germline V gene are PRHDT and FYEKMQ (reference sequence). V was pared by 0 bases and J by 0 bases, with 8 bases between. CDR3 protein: CASSLGDRANYGYTF. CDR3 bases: TGTGCCAGCAGCTTAGGGGACAGAGCTAACTATGGCTACACCTTC.

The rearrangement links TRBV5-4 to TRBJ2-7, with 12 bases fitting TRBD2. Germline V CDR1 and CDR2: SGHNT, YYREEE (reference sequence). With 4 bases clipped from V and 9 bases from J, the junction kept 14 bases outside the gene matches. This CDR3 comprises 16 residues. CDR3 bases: TGTGCCAGCAGCCATAAGACTAGCGGGGGATCTTGGGGGCAGTACTTC. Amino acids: CASSHKTSGGSWGQYF.

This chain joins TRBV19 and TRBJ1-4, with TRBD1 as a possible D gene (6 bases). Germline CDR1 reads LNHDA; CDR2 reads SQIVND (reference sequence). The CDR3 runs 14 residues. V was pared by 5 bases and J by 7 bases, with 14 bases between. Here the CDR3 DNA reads TGTGCCAGTAGTCATACAGGGAGCGTTGAAAAACTGTTTTTT. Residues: CASSHTGSVEKLFF.

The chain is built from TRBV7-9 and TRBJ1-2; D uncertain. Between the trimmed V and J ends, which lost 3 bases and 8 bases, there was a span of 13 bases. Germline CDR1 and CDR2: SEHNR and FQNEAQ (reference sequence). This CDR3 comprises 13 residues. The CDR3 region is CASSFDSNQGYTF. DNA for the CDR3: TGTGCCAGCAGCTTCGACTCCAATCAGGGCTACACCTTC.

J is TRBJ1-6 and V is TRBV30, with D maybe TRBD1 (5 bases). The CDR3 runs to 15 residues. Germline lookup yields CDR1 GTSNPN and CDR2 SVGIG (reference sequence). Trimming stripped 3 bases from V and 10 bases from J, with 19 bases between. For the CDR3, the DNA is TGTGCCTGGAGGCATTGGCAGGGAGAAGGGTCACCCCTCCACTTT. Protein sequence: CAWRHWQGEGSPLHF.

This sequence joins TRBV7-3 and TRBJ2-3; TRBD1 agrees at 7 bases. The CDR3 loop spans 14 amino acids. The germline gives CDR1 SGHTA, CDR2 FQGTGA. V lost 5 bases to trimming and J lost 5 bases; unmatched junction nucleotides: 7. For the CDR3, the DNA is TGTGCCAGCAGCGTTGTCCCAGGGGGAGATACGCAGTATTTT. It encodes CASSVVPGGDTQYF.

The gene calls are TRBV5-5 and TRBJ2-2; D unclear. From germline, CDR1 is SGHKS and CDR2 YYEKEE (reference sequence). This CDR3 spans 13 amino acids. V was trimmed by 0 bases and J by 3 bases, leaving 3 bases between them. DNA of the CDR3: TGTGCCAGCAGCTTGGCGGACACCGGGGAGCTGTTTTTT. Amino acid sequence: CASSLADTGELFF.

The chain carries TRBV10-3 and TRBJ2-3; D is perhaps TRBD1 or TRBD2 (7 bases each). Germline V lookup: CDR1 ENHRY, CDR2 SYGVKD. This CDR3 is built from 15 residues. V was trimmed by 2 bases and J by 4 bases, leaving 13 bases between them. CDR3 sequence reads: CAISEHQGGADTQYF. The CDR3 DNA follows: TGTGCCATCAGTGAGCACCAGGGGGGGGCAGATACGCAGTATTTT.

CDR3 in amino acids: CASSHGTAYTYNEQFF. CDR3 in DNA: TGCGCCAGCAGCCACGGGACTGCTTATACTTACAATGAGCAGTTCTTC. The J gene is TRBJ2-1, the V gene TRBV4-1, with D tentatively TRBD2 (6 bases). V was shortened by 3 bases and J by 4 bases, with 16 bases between the two germline ends. The CDR3 runs to 16 residues. The germline V gene has CDR1 MGHRA and CDR2 YSYEKL.

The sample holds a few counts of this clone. CDR3 nucleotide sequence: TGTGCCAGCAGCTTATCATTCTTGCGCGGGTACAATGAGCAGTTCTTC. This gives the protein CASSLSFLRGYNEQFF. V gene TRBV7-6 combines with J gene TRBJ2-1; D is perhaps TRBD2 (5 bases). V was cut by 2 bases and J by 4 bases, with 15 bases left in between. The CDR3 consists of 16 residues. Germline V gene data show CDR1 as SGHVS and CDR2 as FNYEAQ.